What follows is one T cell receptor (beta chain) and its context. It has no known antigen specificity. Per-base qualities were not stored, and no clone one base away is much larger. This specimen belongs to a study of shared clonotypes between healthy human individuals (dated by TCRdb to 2020 to 2022). Broadly, across the study: The cohort included three men and a couple of women between 18 and 49 years of age. To estimate repertoire size and how much clonotype sharing occurs between individuals, the study deeply sequenced the blood TCR repertoires of several healthy adults. For each donor, three plates each were used for CD4 naive and CD4 memory, two plates were used for CD8 naive, and one plate was used for CD8 memory. Per donor, leukapheresis produced somewhere between about 0.94 and 8.9 billion PBMCs. Libraries were prepared and TCR repertoires were sequenced by different laboratories using diverse techniques, in order to increase sequencing depth and limit assay-specific biases. Summary of the overall study and its limitations: Sampling was limited to blood, and TCR repertoires in tissue likely differ from TCR repertoires in blood. When a handful of donors were compared, the shared fraction of clonotypes was about 5% for naive CD4, approximately 3.5% for naive CD8, more than 2% for memory CD4, and 0.4% for memory CD8. Naive subsets generally had larger estimated clonotype richness than memory subsets did. Incomplete sequencing was indicated by rarefaction of sorted-subset datasets, despite the large sequencing depth. Pairwise subsampling indicated that sequencing depth was expected to affect the degree of clonotype sharing among donors. Clonotypes shared by all four sorted-subset donors showed higher generation probabilities than non-shared clonotypes. The genetic and exposure-history diversity represented was limited by the small number of donors.

TCR CDR3 regions were amplified from genomic DNA by multiplex PCR using the deep immunoSEQ assay. For each cell subset, the extracted genomic DNA was distributed evenly across all wells of several immunoSEQ 96-well plates, and each plate served as one replicate. Each replicate PCR for sorted subsets received around 200 ng genomic DNA, equal to 30,000 or so T cell genomes. Purified libraries were quantified with a Qubit 3.0 fluorometer, sized on a Bioanalyzer 2100, and re-quantified with the KAPA Library Quantification kit. A separate single-read 150-cycle Illumina NextSeq 550 flow cell was used to sequence each immunoSEQ 96-well plate. The authors processed their data as follows. The immunoSEQ output contained only junctional sequences without quality scores, so filtering could not match that applied to full-length reads. Sequences were annotated with PyIR, a Python wrapper for IgBLAST v1.9, using IMGT germline references to assign V/J genes and CDR3. Any read was removed if the V/J assignment was weak (E-value above 1e-6), the CDR3 was missing, or the read contained stop codons, out-of-frame junctions, or ambiguous translated residues. V3J clonotypes were defined by identical inferred V gene, J gene, and CDR3 amino acid sequence. The percentage overlap between two repertoires was calculated by dividing the number of shared unique clonotypes by the size of the smaller repertoire. RTK rarefaction, the Chao1 estimator, and Recon v2.1 estimates of unobserved clonotypes were used to assess repertoire richness. OLGA was used to compute generation probabilities for all TCRbeta clonotypes that the gDNA method yielded from several donors. Entries here come from immuneACCESS through TCRdb and include only in-frame sequences with V and J called. Some clones fail to appear in such tables; in the studies checked, an unresolved V gene covers under half of the shortfall, and the cause of the remainder is unknown. The V and J calls and clone size are taken from that table; D and trimming were inferred from the DNA. This sample lists approximately 710,000 clones; about 90% were detected once. 30% to 40% of the sample belongs to the ten largest clones.

Donors were healthy HIV-negative adults with no recently reported acute infections or vaccinations. Only Caucasian adults living in Nashville, Tennessee, USA were represented among the donors. CD8 memory samples were composed of magnetically selected CD45RO+ cells combined with CCR7-negative CD45RA+ effector memory (TemRA) cells. After blood collection by leukapheresis, PBMCs were isolated using Ficoll-Histopaque density gradient centrifugation and then cryopreserved in the vapor phase of liquid nitrogen. Purity and quantity of every magnetically sorted T cell population were checked by analytical flow cytometry. Genomic DNA was isolated from each sorted fraction and quantified by UV absorbance on a Nanodrop 2000c. The sequence was obtained from a young man in good health. Some clones in this sample may be carry-over from other donors' samples. The material sequenced was memory CD8+ T cells from PBMCs. The cell subset or site label, as the study defines it: CD45RO+ cells pooled with CCR7-negative TemRA cells.

In nucleotides, the sequence is TGTGCCAGCAGCCCCGAGGGGCGCATGAACACTGAAGCTTTCTTT. The translation is CASSPEGRMNTEAFF. The sequence is built from TRBV9 and TRBJ1-1; the D gene is possibly TRBD1, with 5 bases matching. Sequences SGDLS (CDR1) and YYNGEE (CDR2) are obtained from the germline V gene. Deletion took 4 bases off V and 0 bases off J, with a span of 13 bases between the germline ends. The CDR3 sequence holds 15 residues, the cysteine and phenylalanine included. The DNA shown is the 45-base CDR3, in frame from base 1.